These 15 T cell receptor beta chains were sequenced from one sample in a study of CD8+ T cells in alopecia areata. Sequencing used cDNA as its template, made by extracting RNA and reverse transcribing it. Assay: immunoSEQ multiplex PCR; the TCRdb copy retains only in-frame clones and omits some. This repertoire shows 150,000 to 200,000 clones, just under 65% found once; its top ten account for approximately 1.4%. Treatment: oral pan-JAK inhibitor, 5-10 mg twice daily. This specimen consisted of CD4+ T cells sorted from blood, obtained around week 50, from a patient treated with tofacitinib. These receptors all come from a human donor with alopecia areata.

The CDR3 is CASKGVGGIYGYTF. The CDR3 coding sequence is TGTGCCAGCAAAGGAGTAGGGGGGATCTATGGCTACACCTTC. The chain uses TRBV27 and TRBJ1-2, with D possibly matching TRBD1 (6 bases). There are 14 residues in the CDR3. Trimming pared 7 bases from V and 4 bases from J, leaving 16 bases between. Germline values: CDR1 MNHEY, CDR2 SMNVEV (reference sequence).

This rearrangement joins TRBV6-5 to TRBJ1-6; D is possibly TRBD1 (5 bases). The germline V gene encodes CDR1 MNHEY and CDR2 SVGAGI. This CDR3 is built from 15 residues. V gave up 6 bases and J gave up 0 bases, with 9 bases separating them. CDR3 amino acids: CASRQVLSYNSPLHF. The CDR3 DNA sequence: TGTGCCAGCAGACAGGTTCTCTCCTATAATTCACCCCTCCACTTT.

V gene TRBV29-1 combines with J gene TRBJ2-5; D is possibly TRBD1 or TRBD2 (6 bases each). The CDR3 is made up of 13 amino acids. V shed 4 bases and J shed 1 base, with 10 bases lying between them. CDR1 and CDR2 (germline): SQVTM, ANQGSEA. This CDR3 is CSVAGGSQETQYF. CDR3 DNA: TGCAGCGTTGCCGGGGGCAGCCAAGAGACCCAGTACTTC.

The J gene is TRBJ1-1, the V gene TRBV5-1; the D gene is possibly TRBD1 (6 bases). Germline CDR1 reads SGHRS; CDR2 reads YFSETQ. This CDR3 has 17 amino acids. Trimming cost V 0 bases and J 2 bases, with 17 bases left between them. DNA of the CDR3: TGCGCCAGCAGCTTGGTAGGTCTAGGGGACACCAACACTGAAGCTTTCTTT. Translating gives CASSLVGLGDTNTEAFF.

As regards this clone: Other DNA sequences in this sample translate to the same CDR3. The chain uses TRBV5-1 and TRBJ1-4, with D perhaps matching TRBD1 (5 bases). The CDR3 consists of 13 residues. From germline, CDR1 is SGHRS and CDR2 YFSETQ. V was shortened by 4 bases and J by 7 bases, with 11 bases between the two germline ends. Written as DNA, the CDR3 is TGCGCCAGCAGCCCAGGGTTGGGTGAAAAACTGTTTTTT. The encoded protein is CASSPGLGEKLFF.

The sample holds a few counts of this clone. The chain uses TRBV29-1 and TRBJ2-3; no reliable D call. Between the trimmed V and J ends, which lost 5 bases and 1 base, there was a span of 13 bases. Germline CDR1 is SQVTM and CDR2 is ANQGSEA. The CDR3 totals 14 residues. The chain's CDR3 is CSVPNPRRTDTQYF. Written as DNA, the CDR3 is TGCAGCGTTCCCAACCCCAGACGCACAGATACGCAGTATTTT.

This clone turned up a few times. The rearrangement joins TRBV5-1 to TRBJ2-5; D not resolved. The V end was cut by 2 bases, the J end by 1 base, with 0 bases between. The CDR3 totals 11 residues. CDR1 is SGHRS and CDR2 is YFSETQ in the germline V gene. The CDR3 coding sequence is TGCGCCAGCAGCTTCCAAGAGACCCAGTACTTC. Its translation is CASSFQETQYF.

The chain recombines TRBV7-2 with TRBJ1-5; TRBD1 matches at 7 bases. The length of the CDR3 is 17 residues. The germline CDR1 and CDR2 sequences are SGHTA and FQGNSA. J gave up 0 bases and V 1 base, and 6 bases lay outside the gene matches. This CDR3 is CASSLGPQGSSNQPQHF. The CDR3 region has the DNA TGTGCCAGCAGCTTAGGACCACAGGGGTCTAGCAATCAGCCCCAGCATTTT.

This clone occurred once. Here the CDR3 reads CASSEERGPTDTQYF. The CDR3, as DNA: TGTGCCAGCAGTGAAGAGCGGGGGCCTACAGATACGCAGTATTTT. This chain joins TRBV2 and TRBJ2-3; 8 bases map to TRBD2. V lost 1 base and J lost 3; bases outside the gene matches: 3. CDR3 length: 15 amino acids. Germline V gene lookup returns CDR1 SNHLY and CDR2 FYNNEI.

The gene calls are TRBV2 and TRBJ2-5; TRBD1 aligns across 7 bases. Germline CDR1 is SNHLY and CDR2 is FYNNEI. J gave up 2 bases and V 8 bases, and 5 bases lay outside the gene matches. The CDR3 extends over 13 amino acids. The CDR3 loop is CASGQVLQETQYF. DNA of the CDR3: TGTGCCAGCGGACAGGTTTTACAAGAGACCCAGTACTTC.

V gene TRBV9 combines with J gene TRBJ2-1; D ambiguous. The CDR3 has 17 amino acids. The ends were cut back, 1 base at V and 3 bases at J, with 17 bases in the middle. In germline, CDR1 is SGDLS, CDR2 YYNGEE. CDR3 loop: CASSVISGPLIYNEQFF. The CDR3 coding sequence is TGTGCCAGCAGCGTAATCTCGGGCCCTTTGATCTACAATGAGCAGTTCTTC.

This chain joins TRBV13 and TRBJ2-1; 7 bases match TRBD2. Trimming took 5 bases from V and 7 from J; bases not matched to a gene: 5. The CDR3 contains 13 residues. From germline, CDR1 is PRHDT and CDR2 FYEKMQ (reference sequence). This chain's CDR3 is CASSRRGGNEQFF. The CDR3 DNA is TGTGCCAGCAGCCGCCGCGGGGGAAATGAGCAGTTCTTC.

The chain has TRBV11-3 and TRBJ1-1; D is undetermined. Trimming left V 6 bases short and J 4 bases short, with 9 bases between. This CDR3 contains 12 residues. Germline-derived CDR1 and CDR2 are SGHNT and YENEEA. CDR3 residues: CASSSTSTEAFF. CDR3 nucleotide sequence: TGTGCCAGCAGTTCTACGAGCACTGAAGCTTTCTTT.

A few counts support this clone. The chain uses TRBV6-5 and TRBJ2-3, with 9 bases that match TRBD2. CDR1 MNHEY and CDR2 SVGAGI come from the germline V gene. J lost 3 bases, V lost 5 bases, and 6 bases had no gene match. This CDR3 has 15 amino acids. The CDR3 region is CASSPAGGPTDTQYF. The CDR3 bases are TGTGCCAGCAGTCCAGCGGGGGGTCCTACAGATACGCAGTATTTT.

V and J are TRBV29-1 and TRBJ2-3; D gene uncertain. Germline V gene lookup returns CDR1 SQVTM and CDR2 ANQGSEA. Deletions cut 8 bases from V and 1 base from J, with 13 bases between. The CDR3 contains 13 residues. Written as DNA, the CDR3 is TGCAGCTCCGAAGGATCGGGCACAGATACGCAGTATTTT. Its protein is CSSEGSGTDTQYF.